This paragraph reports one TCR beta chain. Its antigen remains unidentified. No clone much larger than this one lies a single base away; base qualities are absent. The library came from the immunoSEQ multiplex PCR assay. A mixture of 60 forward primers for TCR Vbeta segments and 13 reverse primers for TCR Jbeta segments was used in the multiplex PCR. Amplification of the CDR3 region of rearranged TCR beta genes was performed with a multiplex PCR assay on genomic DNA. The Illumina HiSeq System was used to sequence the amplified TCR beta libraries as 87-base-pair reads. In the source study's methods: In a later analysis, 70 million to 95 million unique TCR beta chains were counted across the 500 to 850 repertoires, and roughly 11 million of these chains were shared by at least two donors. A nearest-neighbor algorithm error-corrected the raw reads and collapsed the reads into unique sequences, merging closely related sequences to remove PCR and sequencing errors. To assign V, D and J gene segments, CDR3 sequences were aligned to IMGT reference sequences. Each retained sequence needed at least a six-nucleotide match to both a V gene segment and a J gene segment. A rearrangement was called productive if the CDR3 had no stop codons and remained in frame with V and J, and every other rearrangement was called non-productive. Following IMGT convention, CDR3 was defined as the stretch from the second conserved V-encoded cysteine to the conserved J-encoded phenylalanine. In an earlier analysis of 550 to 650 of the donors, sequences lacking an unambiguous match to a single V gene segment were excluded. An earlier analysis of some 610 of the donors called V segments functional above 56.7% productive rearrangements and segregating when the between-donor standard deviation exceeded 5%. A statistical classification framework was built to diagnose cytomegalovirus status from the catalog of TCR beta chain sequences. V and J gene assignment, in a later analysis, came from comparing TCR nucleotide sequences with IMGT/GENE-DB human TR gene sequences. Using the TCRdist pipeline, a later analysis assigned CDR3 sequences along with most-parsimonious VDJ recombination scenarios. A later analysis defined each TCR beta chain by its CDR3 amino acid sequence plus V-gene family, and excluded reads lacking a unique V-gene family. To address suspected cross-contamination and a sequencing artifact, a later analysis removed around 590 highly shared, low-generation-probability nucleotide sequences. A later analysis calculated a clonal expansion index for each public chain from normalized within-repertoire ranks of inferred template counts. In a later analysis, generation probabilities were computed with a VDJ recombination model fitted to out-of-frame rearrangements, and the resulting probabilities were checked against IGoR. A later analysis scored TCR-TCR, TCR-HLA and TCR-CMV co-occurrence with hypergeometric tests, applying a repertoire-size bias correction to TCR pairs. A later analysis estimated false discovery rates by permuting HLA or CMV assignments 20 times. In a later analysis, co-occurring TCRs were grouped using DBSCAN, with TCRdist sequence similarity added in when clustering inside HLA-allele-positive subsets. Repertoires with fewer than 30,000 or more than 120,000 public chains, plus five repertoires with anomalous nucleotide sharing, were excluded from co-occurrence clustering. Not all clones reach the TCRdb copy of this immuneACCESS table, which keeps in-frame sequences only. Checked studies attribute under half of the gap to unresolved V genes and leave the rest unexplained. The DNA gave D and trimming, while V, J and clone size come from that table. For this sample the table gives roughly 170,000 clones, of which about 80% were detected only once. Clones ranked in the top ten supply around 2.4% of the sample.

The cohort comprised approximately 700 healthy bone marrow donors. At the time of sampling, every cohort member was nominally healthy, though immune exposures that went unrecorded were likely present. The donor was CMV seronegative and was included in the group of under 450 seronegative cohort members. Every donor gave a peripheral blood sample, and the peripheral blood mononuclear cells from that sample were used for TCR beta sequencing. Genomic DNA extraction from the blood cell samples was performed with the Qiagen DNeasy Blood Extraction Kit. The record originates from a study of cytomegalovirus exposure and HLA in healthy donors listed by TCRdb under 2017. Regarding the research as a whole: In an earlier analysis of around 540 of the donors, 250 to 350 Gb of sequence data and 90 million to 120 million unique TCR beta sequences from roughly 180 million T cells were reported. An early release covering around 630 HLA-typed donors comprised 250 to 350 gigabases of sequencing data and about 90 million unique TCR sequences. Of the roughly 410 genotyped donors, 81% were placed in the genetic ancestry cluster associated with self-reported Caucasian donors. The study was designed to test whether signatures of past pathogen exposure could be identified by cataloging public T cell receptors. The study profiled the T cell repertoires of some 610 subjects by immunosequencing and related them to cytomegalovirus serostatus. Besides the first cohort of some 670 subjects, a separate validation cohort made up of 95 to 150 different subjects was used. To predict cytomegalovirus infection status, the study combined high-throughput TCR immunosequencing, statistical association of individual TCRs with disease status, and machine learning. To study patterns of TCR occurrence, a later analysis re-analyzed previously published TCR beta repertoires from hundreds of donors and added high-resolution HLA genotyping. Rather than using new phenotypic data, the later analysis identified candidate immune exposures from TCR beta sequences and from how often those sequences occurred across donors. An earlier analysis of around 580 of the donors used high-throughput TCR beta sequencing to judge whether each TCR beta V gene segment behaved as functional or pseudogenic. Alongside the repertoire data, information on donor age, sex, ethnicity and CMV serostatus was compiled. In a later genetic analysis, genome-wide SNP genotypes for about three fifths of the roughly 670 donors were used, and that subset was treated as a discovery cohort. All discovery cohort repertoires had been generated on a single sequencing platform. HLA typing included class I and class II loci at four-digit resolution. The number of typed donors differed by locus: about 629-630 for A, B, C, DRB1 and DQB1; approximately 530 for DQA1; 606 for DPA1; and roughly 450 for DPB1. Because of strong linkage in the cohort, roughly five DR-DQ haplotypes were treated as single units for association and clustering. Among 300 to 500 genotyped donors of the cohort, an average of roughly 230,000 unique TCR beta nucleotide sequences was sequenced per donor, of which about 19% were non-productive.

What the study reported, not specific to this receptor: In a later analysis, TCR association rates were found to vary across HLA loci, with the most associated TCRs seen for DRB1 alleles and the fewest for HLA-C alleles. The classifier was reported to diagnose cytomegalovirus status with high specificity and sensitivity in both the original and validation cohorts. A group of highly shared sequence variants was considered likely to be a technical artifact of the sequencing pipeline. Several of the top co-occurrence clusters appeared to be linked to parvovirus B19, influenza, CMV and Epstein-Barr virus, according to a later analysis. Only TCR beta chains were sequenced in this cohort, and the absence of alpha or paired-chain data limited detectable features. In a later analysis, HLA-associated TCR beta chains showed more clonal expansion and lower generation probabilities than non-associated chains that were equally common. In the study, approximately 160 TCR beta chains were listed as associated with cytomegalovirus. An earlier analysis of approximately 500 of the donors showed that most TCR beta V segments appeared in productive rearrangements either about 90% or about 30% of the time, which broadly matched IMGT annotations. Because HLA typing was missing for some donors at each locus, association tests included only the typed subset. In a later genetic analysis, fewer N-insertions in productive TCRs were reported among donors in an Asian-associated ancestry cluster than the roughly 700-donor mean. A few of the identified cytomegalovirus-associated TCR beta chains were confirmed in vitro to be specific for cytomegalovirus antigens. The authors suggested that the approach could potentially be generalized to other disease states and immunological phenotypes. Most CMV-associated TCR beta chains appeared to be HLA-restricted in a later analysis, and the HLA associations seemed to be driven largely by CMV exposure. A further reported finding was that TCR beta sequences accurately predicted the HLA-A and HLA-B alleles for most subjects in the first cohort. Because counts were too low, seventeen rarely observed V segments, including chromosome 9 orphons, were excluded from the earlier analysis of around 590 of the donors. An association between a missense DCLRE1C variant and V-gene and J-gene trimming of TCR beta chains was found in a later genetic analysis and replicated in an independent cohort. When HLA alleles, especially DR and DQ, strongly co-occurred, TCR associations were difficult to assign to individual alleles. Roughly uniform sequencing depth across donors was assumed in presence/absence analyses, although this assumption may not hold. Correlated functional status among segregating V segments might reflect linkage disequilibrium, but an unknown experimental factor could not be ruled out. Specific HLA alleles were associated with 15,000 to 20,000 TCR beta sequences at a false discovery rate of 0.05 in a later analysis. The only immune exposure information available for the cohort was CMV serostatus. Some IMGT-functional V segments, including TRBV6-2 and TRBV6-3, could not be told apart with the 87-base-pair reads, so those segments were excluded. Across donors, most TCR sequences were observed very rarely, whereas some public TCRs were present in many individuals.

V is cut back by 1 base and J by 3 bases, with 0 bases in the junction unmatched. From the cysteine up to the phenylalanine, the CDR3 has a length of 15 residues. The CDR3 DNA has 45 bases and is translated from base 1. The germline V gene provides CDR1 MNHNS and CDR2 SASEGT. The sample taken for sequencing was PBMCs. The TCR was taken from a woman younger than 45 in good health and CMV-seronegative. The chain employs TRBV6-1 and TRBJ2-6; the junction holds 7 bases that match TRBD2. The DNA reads TGTGCCAGCAGTGAAGGGGGGGGTGGGGCCAACGTCCTGACTTTC. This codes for CASSEGGGGANVLTF.